This T cell receptor (beta chain) was retrieved from a study of Ad26.COV2.S vaccination and SARS-CoV-2 variants. Only in-frame clones appear in the TCRdb table, and some are missing; sequencing was by immunoSEQ multiplex PCR. The sample holds roughly 330,000 clones, roughly nine tenths seen once. This sample's treatment: some 20 received Ad26.COV2.S at low or high dose, single or two shots; about 5 received placebo; per-sample allocation not given. Vaccine and placebo recipients were sampled on day 63 after the first injection. The V end was cut by 5 bases, the J end by 5 bases, with 11 bases between. The CDR3 contains 13 residues. Per germline, CDR1 PRHDT and CDR2 FYEKMQ (reference sequence).

The rearrangement joins TRBV13 to TRBJ2-3; weak D call: TRBD1 (5 bases). The sample here was peripheral blood, taken in a trial of Ad26.COV2.S vaccine versus placebo. This clonotype originated in a person between 18 and 60 years old who received the Ad26.COV2.S COVID-19 vaccine or a placebo. CDR3 bases: TGTGCCAGCAGCACCGAACAGGAAGATACGCAGTATTTT. This sequence encodes CASSTEQEDTQYF. Full variable domain (remainder filled in from reference TRBV13 and TRBJ2-3): AAGVIQSPRHLIKEKRETATLKCYPIPRHDTVYWYQQGPGQDPQFLISFYEKMQSDKGSIPDRFSAQQFSDYHSELNMSSLELGDSALYFCASSTEQEDTQYFGPGTRLTVL.